The 25 T cell receptor beta chains in this list originate from one sample, sequenced in a study of radiation and T cells in renal cell carcinoma. Clones were sequenced by immunoSEQ multiplex PCR, and TCRdb holds only the in-frame ones, with some missing. The sample has roughly 58,000 clones, roughly 80% seen once. Time point meaning: blood 4 weeks post-SBRT, at nephrectomy. Treatment described: 15 Gy SBRT to primary tumor, nephrectomy 4 weeks later. Sequences were derived from blood, sampled from a patient whose treatment included radiotherapy and nephrectomy. These receptors were taken from a man aged 55-75 years with renal cell carcinoma.

The V gene is TRBV19, the J gene TRBJ1-5, with 9 positions matching TRBD1. The germline V gene encodes CDR1 LNHDA and CDR2 SQIVND (reference sequence). J gave up 2 bases and V 3 bases, and 11 bases lay outside the gene matches. CDR3 length: 18 residues. Here the CDR3 reads CASSIFSWGQGGNQPQHF. The CDR3 region has the DNA TGTGCCAGTAGTATCTTCAGTTGGGGACAGGGAGGCAATCAGCCCCAGCATTTT.

This chain uses TRBV27 with TRBJ2-7, with D perhaps matching TRBD2 (5 bases). Germline V gives CDR1 MNHEY, CDR2 SMNVEV (reference sequence). The CDR3 sequence is 13 residues long. The V gene lost 6 bases and the J gene lost 6 bases, with 15 bases spanning the gap. The CDR3 here is CASSPRIRGEQYV. The DNA of the CDR3 is TGTGCCAGCAGCCCTCGCATCCGGGGCGAGCAGTACGTC.

V is TRBV21-1 and J is TRBJ1-2. TRBV21-1 is annotated as a pseudogene. This CDR3 is 12 amino acids long. The CDR3 sequence: CASSKCDPGAAF. CDR3 nucleotide sequence: TGTGCCAGCAGCAAGTGCGACCCAGGAGCAGCCTTC.

The chain uses TRBV5-5 and TRBJ1-2, with D possibly TRBD1 on 5 matching bases. Germline V CDR1 and CDR2: SGHKS, YYEKEE (reference sequence). Trimming removed 0 bases from V and 12 bases from J, with 15 bases in between. CDR3 length: 13 residues. DNA of the CDR3: TGTGCCAGCAGCTTGGGCCCGAAGGGGCAAGACACCTTC. The encoded protein is CASSLGPKGQDTF. The full variable domain, rest sourced from reference TRBV5-5 and TRBJ1-2, is DAGVTQSPTHLIKTRGQQVTLRCSPISGHKSVSWYQQVLGQGPQFIFQYYEKEERGRGNFPDRFSARQFPNYSSELNVNALLLGDSALYLCASSLGPKGQDTFGSGTRLTVV.

CDR3 residues: CASSTGTGGEQYF. Written as DNA, the CDR3 is TGTGCCAGCAGTACCGGGACAGGGGGCGAGCAGTACTTC. The rearrangement joins TRBV27 to TRBJ2-7; 11 positions match TRBD1. Germline CDR1 is MNHEY and CDR2 is SMNVEV (reference sequence). V shed 5 bases, J shed 6 bases, and the junction held 3 bases outside the gene matches. The CDR3 consists of 13 residues.

The gene calls are TRBV27 and TRBJ2-7, with D perhaps assigned TRBD1 or TRBD2 (5 bases each). The CDR3 sequence is 14 residues long. Between the trimmed V and J ends, which lost 2 bases and 5 bases, there was a span of 13 bases. The germline V gene encodes CDR1 MNHEY and CDR2 SMNVEV (reference sequence). In DNA form, the CDR3 reads TGTGCCAGCAGTTTAGAGGGGCCCGGGGACGAGCAGTACTTC. Translation: CASSLEGPGDEQYF.

The chain recombines TRBV7-2 with TRBJ1-2, with D hard to call. V was cut by 5 bases and J by 0 bases, with 13 bases left in between. Germline V gene data show CDR1 as SGHTA and CDR2 as FQGNSA. The CDR3 length is 15 residues. The CDR3, as DNA: TGTGCCAGCAGCGAGGTTGGCGGGTCTAACTATGGCTACACCTTC. The encoded protein is CASSEVGGSNYGYTF.

The chain employs TRBV7-8 and TRBJ2-4; TRBD1 is a possible D gene (7 bases). CDR3 length: 14 residues. Trimming took 4 bases from V and 11 from J, leaving 18 bases between them. Germline V gives CDR1 SGHVS, CDR2 FQNEAQ. The CDR3 DNA sequence: TGTGCCAGCAGCTACCAGGGGGGTCGGGACTTTCAGTACTTC. Protein product: CASSYQGGRDFQYF.

The J gene is TRBJ2-1, the V gene TRBV5-6, with 8 positions matching TRBD2. The CDR3 covers 15 residues. CDR1 and CDR2 from the germline V gene are SGHDT and YYEEEE. V gave up 0 bases and J gave up 3 bases; unmatched junction bases: 2. The CDR3 nucleotides are TGTGCCAGCAGCTTGGAGACTAGCGACTACAATGAGCAGTTCTTC. Translation: CASSLETSDYNEQFF.

The genes are TRBV30 and TRBJ1-4; 9 positions match TRBD1. Germline V CDR1 and CDR2: GTSNPN, SVGIG (reference sequence). The CDR3 runs 15 residues. V was pared by 3 bases and J by 5 bases, with 7 bases of the junction left unmatched. CDR3 loop: CAWRNRQGGNEKLFF. The CDR3 DNA is TGTGCCTGGAGGAACCGACAGGGGGGAAATGAAAAACTGTTTTTT.

This clone appeared a few times. The chain joins TRBV19 to TRBJ2-3; 13 nucleotides agree with TRBD2. CDR1 LNHDA and CDR2 SQIVND come from the germline V gene (reference sequence). V dropped 5 bases and J dropped 4; count of bases not matched to a gene: 6. There are 16 residues in the CDR3. The CDR3 here is CASSRTSGGAADTQYF. The CDR3 DNA is TGTGCCAGTAGTCGAACTAGCGGGGGGGCGGCAGATACGCAGTATTTT.

V is TRBV2 and J is TRBJ1-4, with 7 bases matching TRBD1. Looked up from germline, CDR1 is SNHLY and CDR2 is FYNNEI. This CDR3 region has 14 residues. J was trimmed by 8 bases and V by 6 bases; bases with no gene match: 9. The CDR3 is CASSPDRVGEKLFF. CDR3 sequence (DNA): TGTGCCAGCAGCCCTGACAGGGTAGGAGAAAAACTGTTTTTT.

The CDR3 nucleotides read TGTGCCAGCAGCTTATTATTGACAGGACGAACTTTCTTT. Translation gives CASSLLLTGRTFF. This chain connects TRBV7-9 to TRBJ1-1; D possibly corresponds to TRBD1 (6 bases). Deletions cut 2 bases from V and 12 bases from J, with 16 bases between. The V gene's germline CDR1 is SEHNR and CDR2 FQNEAQ (reference sequence). The CDR3 sequence is 13 residues long.

The CDR3 sequence is CSGTTVYGYTF. The DNA for the CDR3 is TGCAGCGGTACGACAGTCTATGGCTACACCTTC. This sequence joins TRBV29-1 and TRBJ1-2; D perhaps matches TRBD1 (5 bases). The CDR3 is 11 amino acids. The V end lost 7 bases, the J end lost 4 bases, and 10 bases lay between the germline ends. Per the germline V gene, CDR1 is SQVTM and CDR2 is ANQGSEA.

This clone was counted between two and nine times. This chain uses TRBV10-3 with TRBJ2-1; D is undetermined. Trimming removed 2 bases at V and 4 bases at J, with 6 bases between. This CDR3 comprises 13 residues. Germline CDR1 reads ENHRY; CDR2 reads SYGVKD. The CDR3 coding sequence is TGTGCCATCAGTGAGCGCGATTACAATGAGCAGTTCTTC. This gives the protein CAISERDYNEQFF.

V usage is TRBV6-6 and J usage is TRBJ2-7; the D gene is possibly TRBD1 (6 bases). Trimming removed 9 bases at V and 2 bases at J, with 17 bases between. This CDR3 spans 14 amino acids. Germline V gene data show CDR1 as MNHNY and CDR2 as SVGAGI (reference sequence). The CDR3 sequence is CARRLQGLPYEQYV. As DNA, the CDR3 is TGTGCCAGGAGACTACAGGGATTGCCCTACGAGCAGTACGTC.

The genes are TRBV11-3 and TRBJ1-3; D is unclear. V gave up 6 bases and J gave up 0 bases, with 9 bases separating them. Germline CDR1 and CDR2: SGHNT and YENEEA. CDR3 size: 14 residues. CDR3 region: CASSSWPSGNTIYF. DNA for the CDR3: TGTGCCAGCAGTAGTTGGCCCTCTGGAAACACCATATATTTT.

The chain is built from TRBV20-1 and TRBJ2-1; D unresolved. This CDR3 spans 10 amino acids. Germline V gene lookup returns CDR1 DFQATT and CDR2 SNEGSKA (reference sequence). The V and J ends lost 5 bases and 4 bases respectively, with 3 bases between them. DNA of the CDR3: TGCAGTGCTGGATACAATGAGCAGTTCTTC. Protein product: CSAGYNEQFF.

Only a few counts were recorded for this clone. The gene calls are TRBV9 and TRBJ1-3; D unresolved. The CDR3 has 15 amino acids. Germline lookup yields CDR1 SGDLS and CDR2 YYNGEE. The V end was cut by 0 bases, the J end by 0 bases, with 7 bases between. CDR3 DNA sequence: TGTGCCAGCAGCGTAGAGGGCAGCTCTGGAAACACCATATATTTT. It specifies CASSVEGSSGNTIYF.

This rearrangement joins TRBV30 to TRBJ1-2, with no clear D. This CDR3 contains 12 residues. Trimming stripped 2 bases from V and 8 bases from J, with 12 bases between. Germline V CDR1 and CDR2: GTSNPN, SVGIG (reference sequence). The CDR3 coding sequence is TGTGCCTGGAGTCCTCTGGGGTTAGGCTACACCTTC. It translates to CAWSPLGLGYTF.

This clone was counted a few times. The rearrangement joins TRBV19 to TRBJ1-4; no clear D gene. Germline V CDR1 and CDR2: LNHDA, SQIVND (reference sequence). The CDR3 loop spans 17 amino acids. The V gene lost 4 bases and the J gene lost 0 bases, with 15 bases spanning the gap. The CDR3 here is CASSTLDSRATNEKLFF. The CDR3 DNA reads TGTGCCAGTAGTACTCTTGACTCCAGAGCAACTAATGAAAAACTGTTTTTT.

The chain combines TRBV7-9 with TRBJ2-1, with 9 bases identical to TRBD2. The CDR3 spans 15 residues. Trimming cost V 1 base and J 6 bases; bases outside gene matches: 4. Germline lookup yields CDR1 SEHNR and CDR2 FQNEAQ (reference sequence). CDR3 DNA: TGTGCCAGCAGCTTAGTGCGGGAGGGGGTCAATGAGCAGTTCTTC. This codes for CASSLVREGVNEQFF.

Concerning this clone itself: As the CDR3 is not closed by the conserved phenylalanine or tryptophan, this likely results from a read error. V and J are TRBV9 and TRBJ1-5; 9 nucleotides align to TRBD1. Trimming cost V 4 bases and J 2 bases; bases outside gene matches: 4. Per germline, CDR1 SGDLS and CDR2 YYNGEE. The CDR3 is made up of 15 amino acids. CDR3 residues: CASSPDRGGNQPQHL. Written as DNA, the CDR3 is TGTGCCAGCAGCCCGGACAGGGGAGGCAATCAGCCCCAGCATCTT.

CDR3 protein: CASGSDRDRGNSPLHF. In DNA form, the CDR3 reads TGTGCTAGTGGTTCCGACCGGGACAGGGGTAATTCACCCCTCCACTTT. This chain links TRBV12-5 with TRBJ1-6; 10 bases fit TRBD1. J gave up 6 bases and V 4 bases, and 6 bases lay outside the gene matches. The CDR3 totals 16 residues. Germline V gene data show CDR1 as LGHNT and CDR2 as FRNRAP.

This chain connects TRBV7-2 to TRBJ1-1; 10 bases fit TRBD1. This CDR3 comprises 15 residues. Looked up from germline, CDR1 is SGHTA and CDR2 is FQGNSA. V was pared by 0 bases and J by 4 bases, with 2 bases of the junction left unmatched. CDR3 region: CASSLARTGGTEAFF. CDR3 nucleotide sequence: TGTGCCAGCAGCTTAGCCCGGACAGGGGGCACTGAAGCTTTCTTT.